What follows are 7 T cell receptor beta chains derived from one specimen sequenced in a study of T cell changes during pregnancy in multiple sclerosis. Measured with immunoSEQ multiplex PCR; TCRdb has only the in-frame clones, and not every one. The data contain more than 30,000 clones, 70% to 90% of them singletons. Sample: CD4+ T cells from peripheral blood mononuclear cells, taken before pregnancy. These receptor sequences come from a female donor with multiple sclerosis, enrolled in a pregnancy study.

J is TRBJ2-7 and V is TRBV2; 13 nucleotides line up with TRBD2. V gave up 11 bases and J gave up 2 bases; unmatched junction bases: 12. CDR1 SNHLY and CDR2 FYNNEI come from the germline V gene. The CDR3 consists of 16 residues. The DNA for the CDR3 is TGTGCCGCCCAACCATGGACTAGCGGGGGAACCTACGAGCAGTACTTC. It is translated as CAAQPWTSGGTYEQYF.

This chain connects TRBV28 to TRBJ1-2, with D unclear. The CDR3 extends over 11 amino acids. V was clipped by 3 bases and J by 7 bases, with 6 bases between them. Germline assignment: CDR1 MDHEN and CDR2 SYDVKM. The CDR3 here is CASSLHGGYTF. DNA of the CDR3: TGTGCCAGCAGTTTGCACGGTGGCTACACCTTC.

The rearrangement uses TRBV9 and TRBJ2-6; TRBD1 matches at 7 bases. From germline, CDR1 is SGDLS and CDR2 YYNGEE. The CDR3 is made up of 22 amino acids. Unmatched junction bases numbered 18, after V lost 0 bases and J lost 0 bases. In DNA, the CDR3 is TGTGCCAGCAGCGTAGGGGGGTGGACAACAGGGACAGCCAACTCTGGGGCCAACGTCCTGACTTTC. It yields the protein CASSVGGWTTGTANSGANVLTF.

The chain combines TRBV2 with TRBJ2-3; D may be TRBD2 (6 bases). Per the germline V gene, CDR1 is SNHLY and CDR2 is FYNNEI. V lost 8 bases to trimming and J lost 4 bases, with 16 bases between them. The CDR3 covers 14 residues. The CDR3 DNA sequence: TGTGCCAGCTCGGAGGGGATCCAGTCAGATACGCAGTATTTT. This codes for CASSEGIQSDTQYF. The entire variable domain, with the rest obtained from reference TRBV2 and TRBJ2-3, is as follows: EPEVTQTPSHQVTQMGQEVILRCVPISNHLYFYWYRQILGQKVEFLVSFYNNEISEKSEIFDDQFSVERPDGSNFTLKIRSTKLEDSAMYFCASSEGIQSDTQYFGPGTRLTVL.

V usage is TRBV5-1 and J usage is TRBJ1-6, with a possible D match to TRBD1 (6 bases). There are 15 residues in the CDR3. V was trimmed by 0 bases and J by 6 bases, leaving 10 bases between them. The germline gives CDR1 SGHRS, CDR2 YFSETQ. The CDR3 DNA reads TGCGCCAGCAGCTTGGACAGGGACGGTAATTCACCCCTCCACTTT. It encodes CASSLDRDGNSPLHF.

The V call is TRBV6-5, the J call TRBJ1-3; no reliable D call. This CDR3 contains 15 residues. Germline lookup yields CDR1 MNHEY and CDR2 SVGAGI. V was trimmed by 2 bases and J by 0 bases, leaving 8 bases between them. CDR3: CASSYGALSGNTIYF. The DNA for the CDR3 is TGTGCCAGCAGTTACGGAGCCCTCTCTGGAAACACCATATATTTT.

The rearrangement uses TRBV6-1 and TRBJ2-7; TRBD1 agrees at 7 bases. The CDR3 has 15 residues. Trimming at V came to 2 bases and at J to 0 bases, leaving 4 bases not matched to a gene. The germline V gene has CDR1 MNHNS and CDR2 SASEGT. The CDR3: CASSERQGLSYEQYF. For the CDR3, the DNA is TGTGCCAGCAGTGAACGACAGGGCCTCTCCTACGAGCAGTACTTC.